This T cell receptor delta chain was recorded in a study of Vγ9Vδ2 T cells in congenital toxoplasmosis (dated by TCRdb to the early 2020s). For context, the study as a whole: Congenital toxoplasmosis was diagnosed using IgG, IgM and IgA serology, Western blot and an in-house interferon-gamma release assay. Infant repertoires were sequenced at 2 months after birth and at 1 year of age. TCR sequencing was performed on about five infected and roughly 10 uninfected infants at 2 months and on 3 infected and 4 uninfected infants at 1 year. Gamma and delta chain CDR3 repertoires of sorted blood gammadelta T cells were compared between congenitally T. gondii-infected and uninfected infants. Summary of the overall study and its limitations: Both infected and uninfected infants showed a high prevalence of a public TRGV9 clonotype. Germline-encoded fetal-type TRDV2 CDR3 sequences seemed to be more prevalent in infected than in uninfected 2-month-old infants, with an in utero expansion footprint being suggested. Two months was the earliest age with enough suitable sample material for TCR repertoire analysis, so newborn repertoires were not sequenced. At 1 year of age, repertoire differences between infected and uninfected infants were less clear than at 2 months. At 2 months, TRGV9 and TRDV2 CDR3s of infected infants appeared to carry fewer N additions than uninfected infants, especially TRDV2-TRDJ1 sequences.

The same treatment, consisting of spiramycin and/or pyrimethamine plus sulfadiazine plus folinic acid, was given to mothers of infected and uninfected infants alike. All infants, both infected and uninfected, were delivered at term after more than 37 weeks of gestation. Around 900 uL of blood was turned into PBMCs through Lymphoprep gradient centrifugation, and the PBMCs were then cryopreserved in liquid nitrogen and sent to Belgium. After thawing, PBMCs were labeled with Zombie NIR viability dye and stained with CD3, TCR gammadelta, Vgamma9 and Vdelta2 antibodies. CD3+ TCRgammadelta+ T cells were sorted on a FACSAria III with a mean purity of approximately 98%. The RNeasy Micro Kit was used to isolate RNA from around 10,000 sorted gammadelta T cells per sample. Infants were born to mothers enrolled with primary T. gondii infection during pregnancy. Peripheral blood was collected from the infants at an outpatient microbiology and virology center in Pavia, Italy.

Using SuperScript II, cDNA was generated through template-switch reverse transcription, with TRGC- and TRDC-specific primers combined in a single tube. The TRGC primer was designed to bind both the TRGC1 and TRGC2 constant genes. Amplification of TRG and TRD was done with the KAPA Real-Time Library Amplification Kit, and AMPure XP beads were used for purification between steps. Index PCR with the Nextera XT Index Kit was used to attach the Illumina sequencing adapters. TRG and TRD amplicons were sequenced on an Illumina MiSeq with the V2 300 kit, giving 150 bp paired-end reads. The published analysis was carried out like this. Before any further analysis, FastQC version 0.11.8 was used to assess read quality. Reads were aligned to GenBank TRG or TRD reference genes, and CDR3 sequences were built with MiXCR version 3.0.3. Default MiXCR settings were kept, except that 3 rather than 5 consecutive nucleotides were used to assemble TRDD gene segments. N additions, CDR3 length, J segment length and clonotype sharing between samples were calculated with VDJtools version 1.2.1. CDR3 sequences that were out of frame or contained stop codons were left out of the analysis. Infant repertoires were compared for overlap with previously published fetal, cord blood and adult blood Vgamma9Vdelta2 repertoires. Clonotypes were called again by TCRdb from the public reads via CATT, and duplicate nucleotide sequences were then merged into one entry. V and J calls and clone size were set by TCRdb, not the authors. This sample gives 550 to 700 delta-chain clones in total; 27% of them show up just once. The ten most abundant clones make up roughly a quarter of the sample.

This clone is large (0.1 to 1%). Its antigen remains undetermined. No clone much larger than this one lies a single base away; base qualities are absent. The trim is 0 bases for V and 2 bases for J, with a gap of 12 bases between the germline ends. The CDR3 measures 15 amino acids from cysteine to phenylalanine. Of all the DNA, just the CDR3 is kept, 45 bases in frame from base 1. According to the germline V gene, CDR1 reads GEAIGNYY and CDR2 reads EKD. This receptor chain uses TRDV2 and TRDJ1; the D gene is perhaps TRDD3, on 5 matching bases. The sequenced sample consisted of gamma-delta T cells from blood. The sequence was obtained from a child under 10 years old born to a mother with Toxoplasma gondii infection during pregnancy, either congenitally infected or uninfected (not recorded which). The CDR3 sequence is CACDTVGGMTDKLIF. Read as DNA, the sequence is TGTGCCTGTGACACCGTCGGGGGTATGACCGATAAACTCATCTTT.